This passage covers 27 T cell receptor beta chains from one sample sequenced in a study of blood T cell repertoires in COVID-19. Clones were sequenced by immunoSEQ multiplex PCR, and TCRdb holds only the in-frame ones, with some missing. The sample contains fewer than 200,000 clones, approximately 82% of which appear only once. Sequenced: PBMCs or T cells enriched from blood (not recorded which). These receptors were taken from a woman aged 45-60 years who had recovered from COVID-19.

CDR3 residues: CASSSLQGASEAFF. CDR3 DNA sequence: TGTGCCAGCAGCTCACTACAAGGGGCAAGTGAAGCTTTCTTT. The chain couples TRBV7-9 to TRBJ1-1; tentatively, D is TRBD1 (5 bases). V was shortened by 4 bases and J by 7 bases, with 16 bases between the two germline ends. The CDR3 is 14 amino acids. Germline CDR1 is SEHNR and CDR2 is FQNEAQ (reference sequence). The full variable domain, rest sourced from reference TRBV7-9 and TRBJ1-1, is DTGVSQNPRHKITKRGQNVTFRCDPISEHNRLYWYRQTLGQGPEFLTYFQNEAQLEKSRLLSDRFSAERPKGSFSTLEIQRTEQGDSAMYLCASSSLQGASEAFFGQGTRLTVV.

The chain employs TRBV6-1 and TRBJ2-3; 9 bases agree with TRBD2. Unmatched junction bases numbered 9, after V lost 4 bases and J lost 4 bases. This CDR3 has 16 amino acids. Germline CDR1 reads MNHNS; CDR2 reads SASEGT. CDR3 sequence (DNA): TGTGCCAGCAGTGCCCTGGCGGGAGGGCAAGCAGATACGCAGTATTTT. Amino acids: CASSALAGGQADTQYF.

The chain combines TRBV2 with TRBJ1-1; D is unresolved. V was clipped by 2 bases and J by 10 bases, with 14 bases between them. CDR3 size: 13 residues. Per germline, CDR1 SNHLY and CDR2 FYNNEI. CDR3: CASSESQVAGAFF. DNA for the CDR3: TGTGCCAGCAGTGAATCCCAGGTGGCGGGAGCTTTCTTT.

This clone came up a few times. V and J are TRBV19 and TRBJ1-4; unclear D gene. Germline V gene lookup returns CDR1 LNHDA and CDR2 SQIVND (reference sequence). V lost 10 bases, J lost 3 bases, and 12 bases lay in between. The CDR3 sequence is 13 residues long. CDR3 coding DNA: TGTGCCACCGCCCGGGTACCTAATGAAAAACTGTTTTTT. Its translation: CATARVPNEKLFF.

The rearrangement uses TRBV28 and TRBJ2-3, with D possibly matching TRBD2 (6 bases). Germline CDR1 is MDHEN and CDR2 is SYDVKM. There are 16 residues in the CDR3. V was trimmed by 10 bases and J by 0 bases, leaving 20 bases between them. The CDR3 sequence is CATGSSAPGSTDTQYF. In DNA form, the CDR3 reads TGTGCCACCGGTTCTAGCGCCCCTGGTAGCACAGATACGCAGTATTTT. The full variable domain, in which reference TRBV28 and TRBJ2-3 provide the parts outside the CDR3, is DVKVTQSSRYLVKRTGEKVFLECVQDMDHENMFWYRQDPGLGLRLIYFSYDVKMKEKGDIPEGYSVSREKKERFSLILESASTNQTSMYLCATGSSAPGSTDTQYFGPGTRLTVL.

In this sample, this clone turned up a few times. This chain connects TRBV10-3 to TRBJ2-1, with 9 bases aligning to TRBD1. Germline CDR1 ENHRY, CDR2 SYGVKD. Trimming took 5 bases from V and 8 from J; bases not matched to a gene: 13. This CDR3 has 16 amino acids. The DNA of the CDR3 is TGTGCCATCAGTTACAGAACAGGGGGCAGGGGGGATGAGCAGTTCTTC. Encoded protein: CAISYRTGGRGDEQFF.

For this clone: The sample carries other DNA sequences with the same CDR3. This sequence joins TRBV5-1 and TRBJ2-3, with TRBD2 identical over 10 bases. Germline-derived CDR1 and CDR2 are SGHRS and YFSETQ. The trim removed 3 bases at V and 2 bases at J, leaving 3 bases unmatched. The CDR3 covers 15 residues. This CDR3 reads CASSSGLAATDTQYF. The CDR3 region has the DNA TGCGCCAGCAGCTCCGGACTAGCGGCCACAGATACGCAGTATTTT.

The gene calls are TRBV7-9 and TRBJ1-2; unclear D gene. In germline, CDR1 is SEHNR, CDR2 FQNEAQ (reference sequence). This CDR3 is built from 14 residues. The V gene lost 1 base and the J gene lost 4 bases, with 10 bases spanning the gap. The CDR3 DNA sequence: TGTGCCAGCAGCTTAGAACGACAAACCTATGGCTACACCTTC. It is translated as CASSLERQTYGYTF.

The chain couples TRBV2 to TRBJ2-3; 8 bases are a match to TRBD1. The V and J ends lost 8 bases and 1 base, in that order; junction bases with no gene match: 5. The V gene's germline CDR1 is SNHLY and CDR2 FYNNEI. This CDR3 spans 14 amino acids. The CDR3 region has the DNA TGTGCCAGCGCCAGGACAGGGCGCACAGATACGCAGTATTTT. Protein product: CASARTGRTDTQYF.

The rearrangement joins TRBV7-2 to TRBJ2-1; 7 bases match TRBD2. The junction had 10 bases not matched to a gene; V was cut back by 10 bases and J by 7 bases. The length of the CDR3 is 13 residues. Germline CDR1 reads SGHTA; CDR2 reads FQGNSA. DNA of the CDR3: TGTGCCACGGCGGGAGCCGCGTTAAATGAGCAGTTCTTC. It encodes CATAGAALNEQFF.

This chain connects TRBV7-2 to TRBJ1-1; a possible D gene is TRBD1 (5 bases). V lost 3 bases and J lost 3, with 11 bases in between. From germline, CDR1 is SGHTA and CDR2 FQGNSA. The CDR3 extends over 14 amino acids. The CDR3 protein is CASSFNGGYTEAFF. CDR3 DNA: TGTGCCAGCAGCTTCAACGGGGGGTACACTGAAGCTTTCTTT.

DNA of the CDR3: TGTGCCAGCAGTTGGACAGGTAGCCAGACCCAGTACTTC. It yields the protein CASSWTGSQTQYF. The chain links TRBV6-2 or TRBV6-3 to TRBJ2-5, with 7 nucleotides matching TRBD1. Germline-derived CDR1 and CDR2 are MNHEY and SVGEGT. Trimming took 4 bases from V and 6 from J; bases not matched to a gene: 5. The CDR3 runs 13 residues.

DNA for the CDR3: TGCGCCAGCAGCTTGGCCGGGGTGCGGACAGATACGCAGTATTTT. Amino acids: CASSLAGVRTDTQYF. J is TRBJ2-3 and V is TRBV5-1; possibly TRBD2 for D (5 bases). CDR3 size: 15 residues. Trimming took 0 bases from V and 3 from J, leaving 11 bases between them. CDR1 and CDR2 (germline): SGHRS, YFSETQ.

This clone was counted only a few times. The gene calls are TRBV19 and TRBJ2-2, with a weak D call TRBD2 (6 bases). V was trimmed by 7 bases and J by 5 bases, leaving 17 bases between them. This CDR3 spans 15 amino acids. The germline CDR1 and CDR2 sequences are LNHDA and SQIVND (reference sequence). CDR3 amino acids: CASTVTGARTGELFF. The CDR3, as DNA: TGTGCCAGTACCGTGACGGGAGCTAGGACCGGGGAGCTGTTTTTT.

This sequence joins TRBV27 and TRBJ1-6; 11 bases are a match to TRBD1. The CDR3 runs to 15 residues. The J segment lost 7 bases and the V segment lost 5 bases, leaving 4 bases of the junction unmatched. CDR1 MNHEY and CDR2 SMNVEV come from the germline V gene (reference sequence). The CDR3, as DNA: TGTGCCAGCAGTCCAGGGACAGGGGGAAATTCACCCCTCCACTTT. Its translation is CASSPGTGGNSPLHF.

This clone was detected once. J is TRBJ2-7 and V is TRBV29-1; 9 bases line up with TRBD2. CDR3 length: 13 amino acids. Trimming removed 4 bases from V and 6 bases from J; junction bases left unmatched: 7. Germline assignment: CDR1 SQVTM and CDR2 ANQGSEA. The CDR3 nucleotides read TGCAGCGTTGGGGCGGGAGGGCGACTCGAGCAGTACTTC. Translating gives CSVGAGGRLEQYF.

This chain connects TRBV7-2 to TRBJ2-5; possible D gene TRBD2, 6 bases. The length of the CDR3 is 13 residues. The germline CDR1 and CDR2 sequences are SGHTA and FQGNSA. V lost 5 bases and J 5 bases, leaving 12 bases between the germline ends. The CDR3 here is CASSGGLGETQYF. In nucleotides, the CDR3 is TGTGCCAGCAGCGGGGGACTCGGGGAGACCCAGTACTTC.

The CDR3 DNA is TGTGCCAGCAGAAAGGAACAGGATAATTCACCCCTCCACTTT. Its protein is CASRKEQDNSPLHF. This chain connects TRBV28 to TRBJ1-6, with D possibly matching TRBD1 (5 bases). CDR1 MDHEN and CDR2 SYDVKM come from the germline V gene. Trimming took 6 bases from V and 5 from J, leaving 11 bases between them. The CDR3 covers 14 residues.

This rearrangement joins TRBV5-1 to TRBJ1-1, with TRBD1 as a possible D gene (6 bases). The V and J ends lost 5 bases and 4 bases respectively, with 12 bases between them. The V gene's germline CDR1 is SGHRS and CDR2 YFSETQ. The CDR3 has 13 residues. CDR3 protein: CASRPDRITEAFF. The CDR3 DNA follows: TGCGCCAGCAGGCCTGACAGGATCACTGAAGCTTTCTTT.

The genes are TRBV5-4 and TRBJ1-1; 10 bases are a match to TRBD1. There are 15 residues in the CDR3. Losses at the gene ends were 4 bases for V and 7 bases for J; bases not matched to a gene: 10. Germline values: CDR1 SGHNT, CDR2 YYREEE (reference sequence). CDR3 sequence: CASSQIGQGDVEAFF. In DNA, the CDR3 is TGTGCCAGCAGCCAGATAGGACAGGGGGATGTTGAAGCTTTCTTT.

This clone was seen a handful of times. The chain recombines TRBV27 with TRBJ1-5, with unresolved D. This CDR3 contains 16 residues. CDR1 and CDR2 (germline): MNHEY, SMNVEV (reference sequence). Trimming shortened V by 2 bases and J by 4 bases, and 15 bases separated the two germline ends. The CDR3 bases are TGTGCCAGCAGTTTAACCCCCGACAACTGGAATCAGCCCCAGCATTTT. It yields the protein CASSLTPDNWNQPQHF.

The genes are TRBV30 and TRBJ1-1, with D maybe TRBD1 (6 bases). CDR1 and CDR2 from the germline V gene are GTSNPN and SVGIG (reference sequence). The CDR3 contains 13 residues. The ends were cut back, 4 bases at V and 1 base at J, with 10 bases in the middle. The CDR3 bases are TGTGCCTGGACTAGGGGGGGGAACACTGAAGCTTTCTTT. Translated: CAWTRGGNTEAFF.

The CDR3 DNA reads TGCAGCGTTTGGGGCGGGAGGATCTACAATGAGCAGTTCTTC. It is translated as CSVWGGRIYNEQFF. This chain links TRBV29-1 with TRBJ2-1, with 8 bases identical to TRBD2. The CDR3 runs to 14 residues. The V segment lost 5 bases and the J segment 3 bases; nucleotides outside the gene matches: 6. The germline CDR1 and CDR2 sequences are SQVTM and ANQGSEA.

This chain joins TRBV15 and TRBJ2-1; possible D gene TRBD2, 6 bases. Germline CDR1 reads LNHNV; CDR2 reads YYDKDF (reference sequence). The CDR3 runs to 14 residues. The germline V and J ends were trimmed by 1 base and 9 bases, with 13 bases remaining between them. CDR3 sequence reads: CATSRGRGGGEQFF. CDR3 DNA: TGTGCCACCAGCAGAGGGAGGGGTGGTGGTGAGCAGTTCTTC.

The V call is TRBV5-1, the J call TRBJ2-5, with D tentatively TRBD1 (6 bases). The V end lost 4 bases, the J end lost 0 bases, and 10 bases lay between the germline ends. Germline loops: CDR1 SGHRS, CDR2 YFSETQ. The CDR3 covers 14 residues. CDR3 loop: CASSQGQYQETQYF. The CDR3 DNA is TGCGCCAGCAGCCAAGGACAGTACCAAGAGACCCAGTACTTC.

This clone was recorded a few times. V is TRBV5-6 and J is TRBJ2-4; 9 positions agree with TRBD1. Per germline, CDR1 SGHDT and CDR2 YYEEEE. CDR3 length: 13 residues. The V gene end was trimmed by 2 bases and the J gene end by 8 bases; junction bases not matched to a gene: 2. The CDR3 region has the DNA TGTGCCAGCAGCTTTGACAGGGGGGACATTCAGTACTTC. Amino acid sequence: CASSFDRGDIQYF.

V and J are TRBV30 and TRBJ2-3, with 8 bases lining up with TRBD2. V lost 3 bases to trimming and J lost 1 base; unmatched junction nucleotides: 6. Germline V gene data show CDR1 as GTSNPN and CDR2 as SVGIG (reference sequence). The CDR3 is 15 amino acids. The CDR3 sequence is CAWSRAGVGTDTQYF. The CDR3 nucleotides are TGTGCCTGGAGCCGAGCGGGAGTCGGCACAGATACGCAGTATTTT.